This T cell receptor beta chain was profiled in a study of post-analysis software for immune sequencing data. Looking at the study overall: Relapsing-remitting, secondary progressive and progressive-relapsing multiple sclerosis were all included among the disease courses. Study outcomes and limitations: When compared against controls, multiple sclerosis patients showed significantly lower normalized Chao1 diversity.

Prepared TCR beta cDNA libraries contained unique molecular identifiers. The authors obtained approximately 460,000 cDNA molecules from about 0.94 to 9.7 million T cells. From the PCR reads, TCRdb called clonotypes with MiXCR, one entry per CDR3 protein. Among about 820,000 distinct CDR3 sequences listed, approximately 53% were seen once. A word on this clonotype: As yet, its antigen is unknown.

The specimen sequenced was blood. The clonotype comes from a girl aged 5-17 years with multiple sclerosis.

This CDR3 is CASSARGGDRNSPYEQYF. CDR3 in DNA: TGCGCCAGCAGCGCCCGGGGGGGCGACCGTAACTCCCCCTACGAGCAGTACTTC. This rearrangement joins TRBV4-1 to TRBJ2-7, with 8 bases fitting TRBD2. This CDR3 has 18 residues. With 5 bases clipped from V and 2 bases from J, the junction kept 17 bases outside the gene matches. Germline loops: CDR1 MGHRA, CDR2 YSYEKL.